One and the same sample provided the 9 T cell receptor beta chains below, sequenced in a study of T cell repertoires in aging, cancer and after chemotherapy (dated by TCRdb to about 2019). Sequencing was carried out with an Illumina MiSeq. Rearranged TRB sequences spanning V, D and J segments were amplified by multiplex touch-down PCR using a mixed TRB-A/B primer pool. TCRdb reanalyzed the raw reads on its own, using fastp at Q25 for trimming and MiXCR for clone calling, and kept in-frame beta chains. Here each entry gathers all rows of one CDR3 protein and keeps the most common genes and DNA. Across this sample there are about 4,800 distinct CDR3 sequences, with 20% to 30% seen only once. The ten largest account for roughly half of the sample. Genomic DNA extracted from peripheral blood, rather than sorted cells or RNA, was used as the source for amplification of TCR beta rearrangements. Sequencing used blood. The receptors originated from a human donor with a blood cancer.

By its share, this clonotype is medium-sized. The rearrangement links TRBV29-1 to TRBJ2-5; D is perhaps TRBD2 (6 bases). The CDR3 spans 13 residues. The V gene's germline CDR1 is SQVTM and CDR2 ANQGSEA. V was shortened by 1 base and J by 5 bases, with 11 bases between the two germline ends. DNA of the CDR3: TGCAGCGTTGAAGTCGGGGGTGCTGAGACCCAGTACTTC. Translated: CSVEVGGAETQYF.

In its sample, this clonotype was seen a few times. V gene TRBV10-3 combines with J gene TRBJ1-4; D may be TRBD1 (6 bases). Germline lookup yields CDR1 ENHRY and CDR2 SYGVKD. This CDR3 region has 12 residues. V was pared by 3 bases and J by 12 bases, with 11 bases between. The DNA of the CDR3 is TGTGCCATCAGTGAACCAGGGGAGGAACTGTTTTTT. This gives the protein CAISEPGEELFF.

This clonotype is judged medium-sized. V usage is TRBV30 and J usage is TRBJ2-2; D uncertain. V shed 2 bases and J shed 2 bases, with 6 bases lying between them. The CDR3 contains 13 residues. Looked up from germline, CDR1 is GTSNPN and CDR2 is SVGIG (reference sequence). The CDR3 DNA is TGTGCCTGGAGTCCTGATAACACCGGGGAGCTGTTTTTT. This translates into CAWSPDNTGELFF.

The DNA of the CDR3 is TGTGCCACCCGCCCGACAGAATTTACCAACACTGAAGCTTTCTTT. Translating it yields CATRPTEFTNTEAFF. The chain employs TRBV27 and TRBJ1-1; maybe TRBD1 (5 bases). Germline loops: CDR1 MNHEY, CDR2 SMNVEV (reference sequence). V shed 10 bases and J shed 2 bases, with 20 bases lying between them. The CDR3 sequence is 15 residues long.

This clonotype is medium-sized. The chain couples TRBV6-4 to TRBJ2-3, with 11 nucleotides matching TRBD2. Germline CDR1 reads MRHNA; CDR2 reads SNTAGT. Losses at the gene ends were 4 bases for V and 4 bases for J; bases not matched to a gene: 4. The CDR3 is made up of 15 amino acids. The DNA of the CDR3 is TGTGCCAGCAGTGCCCTAGCGGGAGGAGCAGATACGCAGTATTTT. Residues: CASSALAGGADTQYF.

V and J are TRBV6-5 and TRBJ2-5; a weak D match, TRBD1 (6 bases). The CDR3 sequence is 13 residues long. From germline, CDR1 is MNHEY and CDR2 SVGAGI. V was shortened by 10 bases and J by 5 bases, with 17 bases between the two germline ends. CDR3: CANARGRWETQYF. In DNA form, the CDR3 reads TGTGCCAACGCCAGGGGACGGTGGGAGACCCAGTACTTC.

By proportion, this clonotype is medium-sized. This CDR3 reads CSVHTGSRGFSGANVLTF. CDR3 DNA: TGCAGCGTCCACACAGGATCCCGAGGTTTCTCTGGGGCCAACGTCCTGACTTTC. The J gene is TRBJ2-6, the V gene TRBV29-1, with a possible D match to TRBD1 (5 bases). This CDR3 comprises 18 residues. With 6 bases removed from V and 0 bases from J, the gap between germline ends came to 21 bases. CDR1 is SQVTM, CDR2 ANQGSEA, per germline.

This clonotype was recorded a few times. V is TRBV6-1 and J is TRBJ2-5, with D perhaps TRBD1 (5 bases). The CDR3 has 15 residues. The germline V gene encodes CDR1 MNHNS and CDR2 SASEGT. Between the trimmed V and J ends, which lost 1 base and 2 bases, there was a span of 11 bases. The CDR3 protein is CASSEVRDRQETQYF. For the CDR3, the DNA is TGTGCCAGCAGTGAAGTGCGAGACAGACAAGAGACCCAGTACTTC.

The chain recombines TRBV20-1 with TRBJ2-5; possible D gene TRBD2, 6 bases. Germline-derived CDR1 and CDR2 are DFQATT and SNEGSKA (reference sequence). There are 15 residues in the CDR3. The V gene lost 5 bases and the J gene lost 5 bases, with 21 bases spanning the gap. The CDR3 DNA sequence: TGCAGTGCTCTCCTTTTCGGGGAGGCTAGCGAGACCCAGTACTTC. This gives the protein CSALLFGEASETQYF.